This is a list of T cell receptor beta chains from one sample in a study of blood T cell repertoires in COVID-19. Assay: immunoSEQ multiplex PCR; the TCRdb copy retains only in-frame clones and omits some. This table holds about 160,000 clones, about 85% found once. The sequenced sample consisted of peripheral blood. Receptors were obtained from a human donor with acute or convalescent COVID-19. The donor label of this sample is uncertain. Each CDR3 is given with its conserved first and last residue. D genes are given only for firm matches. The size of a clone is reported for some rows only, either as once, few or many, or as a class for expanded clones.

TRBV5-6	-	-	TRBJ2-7	CASSFGGFSYEQYF	TGTGCCAGCAGTTTCGGGGGTTTCTCCTACGAGCAGTACTTC
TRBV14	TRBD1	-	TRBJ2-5	CASSQHMTGVETQYF	TGTGCCAGCAGCCAACACATGACAGGGGTCGAGACCCAGTACTTC
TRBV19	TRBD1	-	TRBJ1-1	CASSMWRGRFTEAFF	TGTGCCAGTAGTATGTGGAGGGGGCGATTCACTGAAGCTTTCTTT
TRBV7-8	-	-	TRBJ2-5	CASSLGLETQYF	TGTGCCAGCAGCTTAGGGCTGGAGACCCAGTACTTC
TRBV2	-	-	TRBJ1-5	CASRRAGDQPQHF	TGTGCCAGCAGGAGGGCCGGAGACCAGCCCCAGCATTTT
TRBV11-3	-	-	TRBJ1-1	CASSPPDSLLQNTEAFF	TGTGCCAGCAGCCCCCCGGACAGCCTTTTGCAAAACACTGAAGCTTTCTTT
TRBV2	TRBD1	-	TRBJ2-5	CASSPWGQGAETQYF	TGTGCCAGCAGCCCCTGGGGACAGGGGGCGGAGACCCAGTACTTC
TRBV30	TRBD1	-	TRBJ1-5	CAWSGGQGYQPQHF	TGTGCCTGGAGTGGGGGACAGGGTTATCAGCCCCAGCATTTT
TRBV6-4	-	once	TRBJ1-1	CASSVSDTEAFF	TGTGCCAGCAGCGTCTCGGACACTGAAGCTTTCTTT
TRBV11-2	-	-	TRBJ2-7	CASSLVPGAGEQYF	TGTGCCAGCAGCTTAGTCCCAGGGGCGGGCGAGCAGTACTTC
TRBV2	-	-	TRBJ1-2	CASSERGGTNYGYTF	TGTGCCAGCAGTGAACGGGGAGGGACTAACTATGGCTACACCTTC
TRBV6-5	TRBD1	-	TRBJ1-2	CASSPGGLKNGYTF	TGTGCCAGCAGTCCAGGGGGCCTCAAGAATGGCTACACCTTC
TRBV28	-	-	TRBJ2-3	CASSLGLSTDTQYF	TGTGCCAGCAGTTTAGGGCTGAGCACAGATACGCAGTATTTT
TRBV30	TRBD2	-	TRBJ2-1	CAWSPQRGKNNEQFF	TGTGCCTGGAGTCCGCAGCGGGGTAAAAACAATGAGCAGTTCTTC